This TCR beta chain comes out of a study of blood T cell repertoires in COVID-19. Study-level information: Researchers got acute and convalescent COVID-19 samples from the United States, Italy and Spain. T cells, B-cell-depleted T cells, or PBMCs supplied cDNA or gDNA.

Original analysis: Amplifying reference gene primers gave estimates of nucleated cell counts. The assay was immunoSEQ multiplex PCR, and TCRdb's table has in-frame clones only and misses some. The V and J calls and the clone size are those of that table, but D and trimming were determined from the DNA. The table shows 120,000 or so clones, with about 79% occurring only once. V was cut by 0 bases and J by 2 bases, with 16 bases left in between. The CDR3 covers 17 residues. Germline CDR1 reads SGDLS; CDR2 reads YYNGEE. The specimen was peripheral blood. This chain links TRBV9 with TRBJ2-3, with D possibly matching TRBD2 (5 bases). This TCR derives from a man aged 65 to 85 with acute or convalescent COVID-19. CDR3 in DNA: TGTGCCAGCAGCGTAGACCCCCCAGGACTCACCACAGATACGCAGTATTTT. It is translated as CASSVDPPGLTTDTQYF. Filled out from reference TRBV9 and TRBJ2-3, the complete variable domain reads DSGVTQTPKHLITATGQRVTLRCSPRSGDLSVYWYQQSLDQGLQFLIQYYNGEERAKGNILERFSAQQFPDLHSELNLSSLELGDSALYFCASSVDPPGLTTDTQYFGPGTRLTVL.